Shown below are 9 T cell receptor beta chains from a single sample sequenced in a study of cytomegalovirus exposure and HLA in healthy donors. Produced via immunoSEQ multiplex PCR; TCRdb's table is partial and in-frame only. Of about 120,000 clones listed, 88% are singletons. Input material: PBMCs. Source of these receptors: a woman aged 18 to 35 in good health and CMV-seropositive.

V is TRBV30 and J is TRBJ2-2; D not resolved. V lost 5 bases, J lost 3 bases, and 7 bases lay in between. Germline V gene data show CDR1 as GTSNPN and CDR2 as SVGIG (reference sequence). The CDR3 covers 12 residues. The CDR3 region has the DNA TGTGCCTGGGGAGCTTACACCGGGGAGCTGTTTTTT. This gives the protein CAWGAYTGELFF.

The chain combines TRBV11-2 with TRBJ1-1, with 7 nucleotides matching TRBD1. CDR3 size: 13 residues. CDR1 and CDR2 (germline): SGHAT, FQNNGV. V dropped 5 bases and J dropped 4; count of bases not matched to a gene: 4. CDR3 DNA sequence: TGTGCCAGCAGCATGACAGGGAGCACTGAAGCTTTCTTT. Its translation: CASSMTGSTEAFF.

The chain's CDR3 is CASSLQGRYNEQFF. The CDR3 DNA sequence: TGTGCCAGCAGCCTGCAGGGGCGGTACAATGAGCAGTTCTTC. V gene TRBV7-9 combines with J gene TRBJ2-1; TRBD1 might be the D (6 bases). V lost 5 bases and J 4 bases, leaving 12 bases between the germline ends. The CDR3 consists of 14 residues. CDR1 SEHNR and CDR2 FQNEAQ come from the germline V gene (reference sequence).

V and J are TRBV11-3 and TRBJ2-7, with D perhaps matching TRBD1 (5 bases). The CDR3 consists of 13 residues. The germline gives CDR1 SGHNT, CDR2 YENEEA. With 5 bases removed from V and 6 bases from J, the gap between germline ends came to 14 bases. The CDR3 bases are TGTGCCAGCAGCCATCAGGGTTCTCGCGAGCAGTACTTC. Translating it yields CASSHQGSREQYF.

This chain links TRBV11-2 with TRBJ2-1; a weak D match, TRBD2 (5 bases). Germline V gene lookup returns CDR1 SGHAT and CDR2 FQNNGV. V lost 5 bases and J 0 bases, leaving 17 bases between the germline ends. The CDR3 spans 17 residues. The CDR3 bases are TGTGCCAGCAGCCGGGCGGGCGCCTATAGCTCCTACAATGAGCAGTTCTTC. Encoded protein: CASSRAGAYSSYNEQFF.

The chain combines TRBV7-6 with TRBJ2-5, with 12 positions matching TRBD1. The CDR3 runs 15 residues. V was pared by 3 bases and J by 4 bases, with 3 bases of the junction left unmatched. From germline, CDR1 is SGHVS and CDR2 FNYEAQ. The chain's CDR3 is CASSFGTGGLETQYF. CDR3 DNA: TGTGCCAGCAGCTTCGGGACAGGGGGCCTAGAGACCCAGTACTTC.

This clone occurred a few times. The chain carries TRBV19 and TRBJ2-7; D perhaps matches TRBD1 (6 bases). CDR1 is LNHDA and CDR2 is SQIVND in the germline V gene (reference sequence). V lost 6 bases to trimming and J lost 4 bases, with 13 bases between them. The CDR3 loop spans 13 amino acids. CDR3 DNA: TGTGCCAGTAGCAGGGACAACGATTACGAGCAGTACTTC. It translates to CASSRDNDYEQYF.

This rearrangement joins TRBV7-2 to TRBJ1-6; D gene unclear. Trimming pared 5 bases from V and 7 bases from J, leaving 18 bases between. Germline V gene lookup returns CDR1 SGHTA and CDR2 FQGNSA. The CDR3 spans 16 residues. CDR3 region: CASSPRSVSTNSPLHF. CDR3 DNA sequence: TGTGCCAGCAGCCCCCGATCAGTCAGTACAAATTCACCCCTCCACTTT. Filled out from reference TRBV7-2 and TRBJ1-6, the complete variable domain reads GAGVSQSPSNKVTEKGKDVELRCDPISGHTALYWYRQSLGQGLEFLIYFQGNSAPDKSGLPSDRFSAERTGGSVSTLTIQRTQQEDSAVYLCASSPRSVSTNSPLHFGNGTRLTVT.

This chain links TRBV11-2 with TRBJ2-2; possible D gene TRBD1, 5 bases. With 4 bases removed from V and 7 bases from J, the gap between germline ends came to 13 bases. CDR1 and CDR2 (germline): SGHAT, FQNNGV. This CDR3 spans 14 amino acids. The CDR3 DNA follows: TGTGCCAGCAGCTCCTATGATAGGGGCGGGGAGCTGTTTTTT. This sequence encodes CASSSYDRGGELFF.